Listed below are T cell receptor beta chains from one sample, sequenced in a study of regulatory T cells in long-lasting Graves disease. One entry per CDR3 protein results from TCRdb running MiXCR on the multiplex PCR reads. The table lists about 310,000 distinct CDR3 sequences, roughly a fifth of them singletons. The sample was peripheral blood mononuclear cells (PBMCs), taken when the disease was refractory, from a patient treated with antithyroid drugs. These receptors were collected from a female donor with Graves disease. CDR3s include the opening cysteine and the closing phenylalanine or tryptophan. D genes are given only for firm matches. Expanded clones get a size class; other rows say once, few or many, or leave the size out.

J	V	size	length	D	CDR3	DNA
TRBJ2-6	TRBV7-2	many	19	TRBD2	CASSSKQTSGRAGANVLTF	TGTGCCAGCAGCTCGAAGCAAACTAGCGGGAGGGCTGGGGCCAACGTCCTGACTTTC
TRBJ1-5	TRBV19	.	14	TRBD1	CASNYRTGNQPQHF	TGTGCCAGTAACTATCGGACAGGGAATCAGCCCCAGCATTTT
TRBJ1-4	TRBV28	many	14	.	CASSPDTSWGKLFF	TGTGCCAGCAGTCCAGACACTTCGTGGGGAAAACTGTTTTTT
TRBJ2-1	TRBV28	many	18	TRBD1	CASSSLDNPGTGYNEQFF	TGTGCCAGCAGTTCCTTAGACAACCCCGGGACAGGGTACAATGAGCAGTTCTTC
TRBJ1-2	TRBV15	few	19	.	CATSRDFLGGGEGDYGYTF	TGTGCCACCAGCAGAGATTTTCTGGGGGGCGGTGAGGGGGACTATGGCTACACCTTC
TRBJ1-2	TRBV18	many	13	.	CASSPGAGIGYTF	TGTGCCAGCTCACCCGGAGCTGGGATTGGCTACACCTTC
TRBJ1-3	TRBV28	many	17	.	CASSPPIGGLSGNTIYF	TGTGCCAGCAGTCCGCCGATTGGCGGCCTCTCTGGAAACACCATATATTTT
TRBJ2-7	TRBV24-1	few	15	TRBD2	CATIKESGSRYEQYF	TGTGCCACCATTAAGGAAAGCGGGAGCAGGTACGAGCAGTACTTC
TRBJ1-5	TRBV3-1	few	15	.	CASSQDRGPNQPQHF	TGTGCCAGCAGCCAAGATCGGGGTCCCAATCAGCCCCAGCATTTT
TRBJ1-5	TRBV20-1	many	17	.	CSAPERAGVVGNQPQHF	TGCAGTGCTCCGGAACGGGCGGGGGTTGTTGGCAATCAGCCCCAGCATTTT
TRBJ2-7	TRBV28	.	16	TRBD2	CASSSVGLAGGYEQYF	TGTGCCAGCAGTTCCGTGGGACTAGCGGGAGGGTACGAGCAGTACTTC
TRBJ1-2	TRBV15	many	13	.	CATSAQNNYGYTF	TGTGCCACCAGCGCGCAGAATAACTATGGCTACACCTTC
TRBJ1-4	TRBV20-1	.	13	.	CSVLRTTNEKLFF	TGCAGTGTCCTACGGACAACTAATGAAAAACTGTTTTTT
TRBJ1-1	TRBV3-1	.	15	.	CASSQDGGSDTEAFF	TGTGCCAGCAGCCAAGATGGAGGGTCGGACACTGAAGCTTTCTTT
TRBJ2-5	TRBV20-1	many	16	TRBD2	CSADGVAGAYQETQYF	TGCAGTGCAGACGGCGTGGCGGGAGCGTACCAAGAGACCCAGTACTTC
TRBJ2-7	TRBV7-3	many	14	.	CASSSLSGPYEQYF	TGTGCCAGCAGTTCCCTTAGCGGTCCCTACGAGCAGTACTTC
TRBJ2-1	TRBV7-2	few	12	.	CASSPLGNEQFF	TGTGCCAGCAGCCCCCTAGGCAATGAGCAGTTCTTC
TRBJ1-5	TRBV20-1	few	12	.	CSAREVDQPQHF	TGCAGTGCTAGAGAGGTAGATCAGCCCCAGCATTTT
TRBJ1-2	TRBV18	.	15	.	CASSPMDTSNYGYAF	TGTGCCAGCTCACCAATGGACACGTCTAACTATGGCTACGCCTTC
TRBJ2-7	TRBV7-9	many	12	.	CASSRDGYEQYF	TGCGCCAGCAGCAGAGACGGATACGAGCAGTACTTC
TRBJ1-2	TRBV6-2/TRBV6-3	.	20	TRBD1	CASSQETMTGDKGFSPGYTF	TGTGCCAGCAGTCAAGAAACGATGACAGGGGACAAGGGGTTTTCTCCCGGCTACACCTTC
TRBJ1-2	TRBV6-1	few	14	TRBD1	CASSSPTGDRGYTF	TGTGCCAGCAGTAGTCCGACAGGGGACCGCGGCTACACCTTC
TRBJ2-5	TRBV6-2/TRBV6-3	.	13	TRBD1	CASSEGGGETQYF	TGTGCCAGCAGTGAAGGGGGCGGAGAGACCCAGTACTTC
TRBJ2-2	TRBV5-5	few	16	.	CASSLESAGLTGELFF	TGTGCCAGCAGCTTAGAATCCGCAGGGCTCACCGGGGAGCTGTTTTTT
TRBJ1-6	TRBV6-9	.	14	.	CASSYMDTGSPLHF	TGTGCCAGCAGTTATATGGACACGGGGTCACCCCTCCACTTT
TRBJ2-1	TRBV7-8	.	17	.	CASSLTMPGETYNEQFF	TGTGCCAGCAGCCTCACGATGCCAGGGGAAACTTACAATGAGCAGTTCTTC
TRBJ1-5	TRBV28	many	14	.	CASNGARGNQPQHF	TGTGCCAGCAACGGGGCGAGGGGCAATCAGCCCCAGCATTTT
TRBJ2-3	TRBV11-2	once	16	.	CASSLELAWETDTQYF	TGTGCCAGCAGCTTAGAACTCGCGTGGGAAACAGATACGCAGTATTTT
TRBJ2-2	TRBV10-2	.	13	TRBD2	CASTMRESGELFF	TGCGCCAGCACGATGCGGGAGAGCGGGGAGCTGTTTTTT
TRBJ2-7	TRBV18	.	15	TRBD2	CVSSLLLAEAYEQYF	TGTGTCAGCTCACTGTTGCTAGCGGAGGCCTACGAGCAGTACTTC
TRBJ2-5	TRBV13	.	16	.	CASSLVRLGTPETQYF	TGTGCCAGCAGCTTAGTACGGCTTGGGACCCCAGAGACCCAGTACTTC
TRBJ2-4	TRBV6-1	.	13	TRBD1	CASLRTGVDIQYF	TGTGCCAGCTTAAGGACAGGGGTGGACATTCAGTACTTC
TRBJ2-5	TRBV6-1	.	15	.	CASSLRGLVEETQYF	TGTGCCAGCAGTCTACGCGGTCTAGTTGAGGAGACCCAGTACTTC
TRBJ1-3	TRBV30	.	14	.	CAWNPTQSGNTIYF	TGTGCCTGGAACCCTACGCAATCTGGAAACACCATATATTTT
TRBJ1-1	TRBV12-3/TRBV12-4	many	11	.	CASRQGLGAFF	TGTGCCAGCAGACAGGGTCTGGGGGCTTTCTTT
TRBJ2-2	TRBV7-2	few	15	TRBD2	CASSSTSGRAGELFF	TGTGCCAGCAGCTCCACTAGCGGGAGGGCCGGGGAGCTGTTTTTT
TRBJ2-7	TRBV4-1	.	16	.	CASSQDQRQGTYEQYF	TGCGCCAGCAGCCAAGATCAGCGCCAGGGTACCTACGAGCAGTACTTC
TRBJ2-7	TRBV28	many	14	TRBD1	CASSGDRGAYEQYF	TGTGCCAGCAGTGGGGACAGGGGGGCCTACGAGCAGTACTTC
TRBJ2-7	TRBV7-2	.	15	TRBD2	CASSLRLAGADEQYF	TGTGCCAGCAGCTTACGGCTAGCGGGAGCGGACGAGCAGTACTTC
TRBJ1-1	TRBV20-1	.	13	.	CSAYDDLNTEAFF	TGCAGTGCCTACGATGATTTGAACACTGAAGCTTTCTTT
TRBJ2-2	TRBV15	.	16	.	CATSTLGPTNTGELFF	TGTGCCACCAGCACCTTGGGGCCGACGAACACCGGGGAGCTGTTTTTT
TRBJ1-1	TRBV7-9	.	11	.	CASSSGVEAFF	TGTGCCAGCAGCTCTGGTGTTGAAGCTTTCTTT
TRBJ2-7	TRBV7-6	many	11	TRBD2	CASGAGDEQYF	TGTGCCAGCGGGGCGGGGGACGAGCAGTACTTC
TRBJ2-5	TRBV7-9	many	15	.	CASSLALGPQETQYF	TGTGCCAGCAGCTTAGCGCTGGGCCCCCAAGAGACCCAGTACTTC
TRBJ1-2	TRBV6-1	.	13	TRBD1	CASSAQGGRGYTF	TGTGCCAGCAGTGCCCAAGGGGGCCGGGGCTACACCTTC
TRBJ1-4	TRBV29-1	.	14	TRBD1	CSVDLGTGDEKLFF	TGCAGCGTTGATCTAGGGACAGGGGATGAAAAACTGTTTTTT
TRBJ2-7	TRBV28	many	14	.	CASSLRNGYYEQYF	TGTGCCAGCAGTTTAAGGAACGGTTACTACGAGCAGTACTTC
TRBJ1-5	TRBV2	many	15	.	CASSDGGLRDQPQHF	TGTGCCAGCAGTGACGGTGGGCTTCGGGATCAGCCCCAGCATTTT
TRBJ1-1	TRBV29-1	few	13	.	CSVIQGLGTEAFF	TGCAGCGTCATACAAGGGCTGGGTACTGAAGCTTTCTTT